The next 21 T cell receptor beta chains were all read from a single sample in a study of blood T cell repertoires in COVID-19. TCRdb keeps only in-frame clones here, not all; method: immunoSEQ multiplex PCR. The table includes roughly 100,000 clones, approximately 89% detected once. The sequenced sample consisted of peripheral blood. The receptors originated from a human donor in a cohort sampled during active COVID-19.

V gene TRBV7-3 combines with J gene TRBJ2-1; maybe TRBD1 (5 bases). Trimming left V 1 base short and J 10 bases short, with 14 bases between. CDR1 and CDR2 from the germline V gene are SGHTA and FQGTGA. The CDR3 length is 14 residues. The CDR3 loop reads CASSLISGFSEQFF. The CDR3 DNA follows: TGTGCCAGCAGCTTAATTTCAGGGTTTAGCGAGCAGTTCTTC.

V usage is TRBV7-2 and J usage is TRBJ2-3; 15 bases are shared with TRBD2. Germline V gives CDR1 SGHTA, CDR2 FQGNSA. This CDR3 contains 14 residues. V lost 7 bases to trimming and J lost 8 bases; unmatched junction nucleotides: 4. CDR3: CASTGLAGGGTQYF. DNA for the CDR3: TGTGCCAGCACAGGACTAGCGGGGGGGGGTACGCAGTATTTT.

The gene calls are TRBV5-1 and TRBJ2-6, with no clear D. Germline V gives CDR1 SGHRS, CDR2 YFSETQ. Deletions cut 3 bases from V and 1 base from J, with 5 bases between. The CDR3 contains 14 residues. CDR3 sequence (DNA): TGCGCCAGCAGCTCCTTTTCTGGGGCCAACGTCCTGACTTTC. Translating gives CASSSFSGANVLTF. The full variable domain, in which reference TRBV5-1 and TRBJ2-6 provide the parts outside the CDR3, is KAGVTQTPRYLIKTRGQQVTLSCSPISGHRSVSWYQQTPGQGLQFLFEYFSETQRNKGNFPGRFSGRQFSNSRSEMNVSTLELGDSALYLCASSSFSGANVLTFGAGSRLTVL.

The chain is built from TRBV5-8 and TRBJ2-5; D possibly corresponds to TRBD1 (6 bases). The V end lost 5 bases, the J end lost 5 bases, and 19 bases lay between the germline ends. Germline CDR1 reads SGHTS; CDR2 reads YDEGEE. The CDR3 is made up of 15 amino acids. CDR3 DNA: TGTGCCAGCAGTCCAGGGGCAGCAGGGGTCGAGACCCAGTACTTC. It yields the protein CASSPGAAGVETQYF. The whole variable domain, remainder taken from reference TRBV5-8 and TRBJ2-5, is EAGVTQSPTHLIKTRGQQATLRCSPISGHTSVYWYQQALGLGLQFLLWYDEGEERNRGNFPPRFSGRQFPNYSSELNVNALELEDSALYLCASSPGAAGVETQYFGPGTRLLVL.

This clone showed up just once. The chain combines TRBV28 with TRBJ2-1; 8 nucleotides align to TRBD2. The germline V gene has CDR1 MDHEN and CDR2 SYDVKM. The CDR3 extends over 15 amino acids. Trimming cost V 6 bases and J 4 bases; bases outside gene matches: 8. CDR3 DNA: TGTGCCAGCAGCCCGGGACTAGGCGCTTACAATGAGCAGTTCTTC. It yields the protein CASSPGLGAYNEQFF.

The chain is built from TRBV6-5 and TRBJ2-7; the D is unclear. The CDR3 length is 14 residues. Trimming removed 2 bases from V and 0 bases from J, with 8 bases in between. The germline gives CDR1 MNHEY, CDR2 SVGAGI. The CDR3 here is CASSYRFSSYEQYF. Here the CDR3 DNA reads TGTGCCAGCAGTTACCGGTTTAGCTCCTACGAGCAGTACTTC.

The chain couples TRBV3-1 (or the pseudogene TRBV3-2) to TRBJ2-1, with D perhaps TRBD2 (7 bases). Germline values: CDR1 LGHDT, CDR2 YNNKEL (reference sequence). Trimming removed 6 bases at V and 7 bases at J, with 13 bases between. CDR3 length equals 13 residues. The CDR3 bases are TGTGCCAGCAGACGGACTAGGGGGAATGAGCAGTTCTTC. Translated: CASRRTRGNEQFF.

This sequence joins TRBV30 and TRBJ1-2; D gene ambiguous. Germline V gives CDR1 GTSNPN, CDR2 SVGIG (reference sequence). This CDR3 comprises 15 residues. The V end lost 1 base, the J end lost 3 bases, and 15 bases lay between the germline ends. The CDR3 is CAWSARGYGDYGYTF. CDR3 nucleotide sequence: TGTGCCTGGAGTGCTAGAGGGTATGGGGACTATGGCTACACCTTC. The complete variable domain, with remaining parts taken from reference TRBV30 and TRBJ1-2, reads SQTIHQWPATLVQPVGSPLSLECTVEGTSNPNLYWYRQAAGRGLQLLFYSVGIGQISSEVPQNLSASRPQDRQFILSSKKLLLSDSGFYLCAWSARGYGDYGYTFGSGTRLTVV.

J is TRBJ1-2 and V is TRBV19, with a possible D match to TRBD1 (5 bases). V shed 6 bases and J shed 4 bases, with 15 bases lying between them. Germline V gene sequence: CDR1 LNHDA, CDR2 SQIVND (reference sequence). The CDR3 totals 14 residues. This CDR3 is CASSLDRLFYGYTF. The CDR3 DNA reads as TGTGCCAGTAGCTTAGACAGACTGTTCTATGGCTACACCTTC.

The chain joins TRBV30 to TRBJ2-5, with D perhaps TRBD1 (5 bases). Germline V CDR1 and CDR2: GTSNPN, SVGIG (reference sequence). The CDR3 spans 12 residues. With 4 bases removed from V and 5 bases from J, the gap between germline ends came to 11 bases. CDR3 protein: CAWMRRVETQYF. DNA of the CDR3: TGTGCCTGGATGCGCAGGGTCGAGACCCAGTACTTC.

This chain connects TRBV7-8 to TRBJ1-2; no firm D call. The V end was cut by 5 bases, the J end by 4 bases, with 17 bases between. The CDR3 consists of 15 residues. The V gene's germline CDR1 is SGHVS and CDR2 FQNEAQ. The CDR3: CASSAKQSMVYGYTF. In DNA, the CDR3 is TGTGCCAGCAGCGCCAAACAGAGTATGGTCTATGGCTACACCTTC.

The chain links TRBV14 to TRBJ1-6; 10 nucleotides agree with TRBD1. CDR1 is SGHDN and CDR2 is FVKESK in the germline V gene. V shed 0 bases, J shed 5 bases, and the junction held 7 bases outside the gene matches. The CDR3 loop spans 18 amino acids. In DNA form, the CDR3 reads TGTGCCAGCAGCCAAGAAAGGGACAGGGGATGGGATAATTCACCCCTCCACTTT. Its translation is CASSQERDRGWDNSPLHF. Full variable domain (missing parts from reference TRBV14 and TRBJ1-6): EAGVTQFPSHSVIEKGQTVTLRCDPISGHDNLYWYRRVMGKEIKFLLHFVKESKQDESGMPNNRFLAERTGGTYSTLKVQPAELEDSGVYFCASSQERDRGWDNSPLHFGNGTRLTVT.

This clone was seen only once. The DNA of the CDR3 is TGTGCCAGCAGCCAGTTTGATGAGCAGTTCTTC. Residues: CASSQFDEQFF. The J gene is TRBJ2-1, the V gene TRBV27; no clear D gene. Looked up from germline, CDR1 is MNHEY and CDR2 is SMNVEV (reference sequence). The CDR3 runs to 11 residues. V lost 6 bases to trimming and J lost 8 bases, with 8 bases between them.

The chain carries TRBV12-3 or TRBV12-4 and TRBJ1-3; weak D call: TRBD1 (5 bases). V lost 6 bases and J lost 8, with 14 bases in between. The CDR3 covers 13 residues. CDR3 protein: CASRPGLGDTIYF. In nucleotides, the CDR3 is TGTGCCAGCAGACCAGGGCTCGGAGACACCATATATTTT.

The DNA of the CDR3 is TGTGCCAGCAGTCAACAGGGGCCCGGAGAGACCCAGTACTTC. Residues: CASSQQGPGETQYF. This chain connects TRBV2 to TRBJ2-5; 7 nucleotides line up with TRBD1. The junction had 7 bases not matched to a gene; V was cut back by 5 bases and J by 4 bases. The CDR3 runs to 14 residues. Germline assignment: CDR1 SNHLY and CDR2 FYNNEI.

V is TRBV25-1 and J is TRBJ1-5; D gene ambiguous. V dropped 2 bases and J dropped 1 base, with 12 bases sitting between them. Germline loops: CDR1 MGHDK, CDR2 SYGVNS. This CDR3 contains 16 residues. CDR3 nucleotides: TGTGCCAGCAGTGAACCCGGGAGGGTAAGCAATCAGCCCCAGCATTTT. Translated: CASSEPGRVSNQPQHF.

The chain carries TRBV6-5 and TRBJ2-3; no firm D call. CDR1 is MNHEY, CDR2 SVGAGI, per germline. Trimming took off 0 bases at V and 0 bases at J, with 7 bases between the two ends. The CDR3 sequence is 15 residues long. The CDR3: CASSYSTPSTDTQYF. The CDR3 bases are TGTGCCAGCAGTTACTCGACACCGAGCACAGATACGCAGTATTTT.

This clone was seen a few times. The chain uses TRBV9 and TRBJ1-4; 8 positions agree with TRBD1. CDR3 length: 17 amino acids. J lost 2 bases, V lost 0 bases, and 6 bases had no gene match. Per the germline V gene, CDR1 is SGDLS and CDR2 is YYNGEE. The CDR3 nucleotides are TGTGCCAGCAGCGTAGGGGGCAGGGGGCCCACTAATGAAAAACTGTTTTTT. The encoded protein is CASSVGGRGPTNEKLFF.

The chain links TRBV18 to TRBJ2-3; D not certain. Germline lookup yields CDR1 KGHSH and CDR2 LQKENI. The CDR3 length is 14 residues. The V and J ends lost 3 bases and 1 base respectively, with 8 bases between them. The DNA of the CDR3 is TGTGCCAGCTCACCCGGGTTCGGCACAGATACGCAGTATTTT. Translated, it gives CASSPGFGTDTQYF.

The chain couples TRBV6-1 to TRBJ2-7, with a tentative D call TRBD1 (5 bases). From germline, CDR1 is MNHNS and CDR2 SASEGT. V was trimmed by 2 bases and J by 5 bases, leaving 19 bases between them. This CDR3 is 16 amino acids long. The CDR3 coding sequence is TGTGCCAGCAGTGAAAGGGGATATACGATCAGGGACGAGCAGTACTTC. It encodes CASSERGYTIRDEQYF.

Only one count was recorded for this clone. The gene calls are TRBV28 and TRBJ2-7; 7 bases map to TRBD2. The trim removed 8 bases at V and 1 base at J, leaving 8 bases unmatched. The CDR3 length is 14 residues. From germline, CDR1 is MDHEN and CDR2 SYDVKM. The CDR3 bases are TGTGCCAGCTCCATGGCTAGCGGATCCTACGAGCAGTACTTC. Translation gives CASSMASGSYEQYF.